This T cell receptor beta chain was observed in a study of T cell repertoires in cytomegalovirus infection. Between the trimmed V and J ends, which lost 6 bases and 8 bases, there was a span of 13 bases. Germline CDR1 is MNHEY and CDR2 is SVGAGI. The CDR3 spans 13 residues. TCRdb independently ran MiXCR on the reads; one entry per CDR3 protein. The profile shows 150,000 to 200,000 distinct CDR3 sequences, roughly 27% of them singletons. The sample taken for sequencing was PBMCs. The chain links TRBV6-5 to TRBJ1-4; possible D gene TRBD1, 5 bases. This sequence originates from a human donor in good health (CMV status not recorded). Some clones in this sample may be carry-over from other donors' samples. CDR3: CASRTGTGEKLFF. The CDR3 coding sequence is TGTGCCAGCAGAACCGGGACGGGGGAAAAACTGTTTTTT.